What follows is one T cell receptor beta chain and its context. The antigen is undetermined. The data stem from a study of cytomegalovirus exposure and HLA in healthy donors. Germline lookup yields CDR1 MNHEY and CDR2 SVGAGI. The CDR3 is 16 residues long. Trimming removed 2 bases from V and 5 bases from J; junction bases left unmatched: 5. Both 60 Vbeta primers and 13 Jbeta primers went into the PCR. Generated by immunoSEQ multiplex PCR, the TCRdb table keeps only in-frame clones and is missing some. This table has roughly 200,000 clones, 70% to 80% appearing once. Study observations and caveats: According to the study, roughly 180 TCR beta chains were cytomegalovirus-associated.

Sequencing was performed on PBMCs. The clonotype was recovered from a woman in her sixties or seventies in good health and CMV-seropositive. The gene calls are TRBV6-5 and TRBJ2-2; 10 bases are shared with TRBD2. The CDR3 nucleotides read TGTGCCAGCAGTTACGTAGCGGGGGGTGGTACCGGGGAGCTGTTTTTT. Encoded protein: CASSYVAGGGTGELFF.